This TCR beta chain is drawn from a study of beta chain features in type 1 diabetes. Study-wide results and caveats: Sampled from patients, naive, central memory and Treg TCRB repertoires appeared more similar than those sampled from healthy donors. Shortening that was moderate but significant affected the TCRB CDR3s of Type 1 diabetes patients in all four CD4+ subsets. Shorter templates might be favored by PCR, equally in patients and controls.

Cells sorted by CD45RO/CCR7/CD25/CD127/CD95/CD27 comprised CD4+ naive, central memory, regulatory and stem cell-like memory cells. Since all of the isolated RNA was reverse transcribed, expressed TCRB transcripts were what got sequenced. Profiling relied on immunoSEQ multiplex PCR, and the TCRdb table lists in-frame clones only, not all of them. Of 250,000 to 400,000 clones listed, approximately 14% are singletons. This clone has more than one count but fewer than ten. The antigen is undetermined. Germline V gene sequence: CDR1 SEHNR, CDR2 FQNEAQ (reference sequence). The germline V and J ends were trimmed by 3 bases and 7 bases, with 12 bases remaining between them. The CDR3 covers 14 residues.

The chain carries TRBV7-9 and TRBJ2-2, with D uncertain. The TCR originated in a man aged 30-40 years in good health. Sequenced: central memory CD4+ T cells from blood. The CDR3 protein is CASSFPSAGGELFF. The CDR3 DNA reads TGTGCCAGCAGCTTCCCCAGCGCAGGCGGGGAGCTGTTTTTT. Together with reference TRBV7-9 and TRBJ2-2, the CDR3 gives the full variable domain: DTGVSQNPRHKITKRGQNVTFRCDPISEHNRLYWYRQTLGQGPEFLTYFQNEAQLEKSRLLSDRFSAERPKGSFSTLEIQRTEQGDSAMYLCASSFPSAGGELFFGEGSRLTVL.